The rows below give T cell receptor beta chains drawn from one sample of a study of shared clonotypes between healthy human individuals. Only in-frame clones appear in the TCRdb table, and some are missing; sequencing was by immunoSEQ multiplex PCR. Of some 660,000 clones in the sample, 73% were seen once. Material for sequencing was memory CD4+ T cells sorted from blood. These receptors all come from a woman in her thirties in good health. The conserved cysteine and the conserved F or W are not part of the CDR3 here.

v_call cdr3_aa
TRBV2 ASSADRGVEKLF
TRBV29-1 SGQAMNTEAF
TRBV28 ASSLPRGGGDQPQH
TRBV18 ASSPTVAANTGELF
TRBV6-1 ASPTSSGASGEQY
TRBV2 ASSEGTSYGYT
TRBV27 ASGMNQPQH
TRBV7-2 ASSQNSGNQPQH
TRBV11-2 ASSSQGSVGELF
TRBV5-1 ASSRRGDDTIY
TRBV5-1 ASSLTPGQSYGYT
TRBV6-1 ASRELGVRQETQY
TRBV2 ASSERRETQY
TRBV5-1 ASPPQNRPNDYNEQF
TRBV18 ASSPPAGVADTQY
TRBV30 AWSVGPWGGRGEQF
TRBV2 ASSEGSAGGTDTQY
TRBV5-1 ASSLGNGGNYEQY
TRBV11-2 ASSRAGANYEQY
TRBV9 ASSAEPQGETDTQY
TRBV9 ASSVGVRTNTGELF
TRBV28 ASGQSSYEQY
TRBV5-1 ASSKAGAADTQY
TRBV18 ASSPRQAFSGNTIY
TRBV11-2 ASSLGQGLNTDTQY
TRBV28 ASSRTTGVGQPQH
TRBV19 ASNSVGVGLGGTGELF
TRBV6-1 ASIKGQGVDEQY
TRBV5-1 ASSRSGVSDTIY
TRBV7-9 ASSLGRANEKLF
TRBV10-3 AISGSRDSYEQY
TRBV19 ASNSEGQVYGYT
TRBV7-9 ASSPGLASSYNEQF
TRBV5-8 ASSLGPKNTEAF
TRBV4-1 ASSQARNRAGNTDTQY
TRBV7-2 ASSLQRDSYGYT
TRBV7-2 ASSLTGVIQY
TRBV28 ASSLTGARNQPQH
TRBV2 ASRRTSGGTGELF
TRBV11-3 ASSRAGNTGELF
TRBV7-2 ASSLVALVPDEQY
TRBV25-1 ASSGGGQANEKLF
TRBV25-1 ASKIAGGNEQF
TRBV5-1 ATQPSGGNTGELF
TRBV7-2 ALAVLSYNEQF
TRBV9 ASSAAALQGNEQF